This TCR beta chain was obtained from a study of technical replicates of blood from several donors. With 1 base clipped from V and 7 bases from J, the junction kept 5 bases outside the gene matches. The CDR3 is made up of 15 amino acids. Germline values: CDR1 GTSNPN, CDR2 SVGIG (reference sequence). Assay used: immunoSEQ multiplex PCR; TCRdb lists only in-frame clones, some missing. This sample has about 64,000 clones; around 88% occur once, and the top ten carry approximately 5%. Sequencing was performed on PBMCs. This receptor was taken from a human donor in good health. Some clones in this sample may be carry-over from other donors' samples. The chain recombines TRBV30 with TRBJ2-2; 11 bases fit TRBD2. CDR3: CAWSGTSGSYGELFF. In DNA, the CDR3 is TGTGCCTGGAGTGGAACTAGCGGGAGTTACGGGGAGCTGTTTTTT.